This T cell receptor beta chain derives from a study of naive and memory T cell subsets. Study observations and caveats: No ground truth validated the naive and memory repertoire findings. Over 85% of naive TCR sequences appeared only once after error correction, unlike memory subsets.

An equimolar mix of two oligonucleotides served as the beta constant-region primer for TRBC1 and TRBC2. The cDNA 3' end received a ligated single-stranded oligonucleotide carrying the SP2 primer and a 12-nucleotide UMI. Ligated cDNA was amplified by four rounds of PCR with nested alpha and beta constant-region primers and SP2. MiXCR was run by TCRdb on the UMI-ligation and nested PCR reads, yielding one entry per CDR3 protein. The sample contains over 75,000 distinct CDR3 sequences, roughly 13% of which appear only once. Germline-derived CDR1 and CDR2 are LGHDT and YNNKEL (reference sequence). Between the trimmed V and J ends, which lost 0 bases and 3 bases, there was a span of 9 bases. This CDR3 contains 14 residues. This clonotype was counted many times. What it binds is unknown.

Sequenced sample: central memory CD4+ T cells from blood. The TCR originated in a human donor in good health. This chain uses TRBV3-1 with TRBJ2-7; no reliable D call. For the CDR3, the DNA is TGTGCCAGCAGCCAAGATCATGGGATCTACGAGCAGTACTTC. Its translation is CASSQDHGIYEQYF.